This is a list of T cell receptor beta chains from one sample in a study of human T cells and chemical hapten exposure. TCRdb used MiXCR to reprocess the RACE reads, holding one entry per CDR3 protein. The sample contains some 70,000 distinct CDR3 sequences, about 32% of which appear only once. Sequencing used whole blood, obtained in connection with sensitization to the hapten diphenylcyclopropenone (DPC). These receptors were collected from a man in his forties with alopecia areata. Some clones in this sample may be carry-over from other donors' samples. The CDR3 runs from the conserved cysteine through the conserved F or W. A D gene is named only where the DNA matches it firmly. Some rows mark clone size as missing; the rest say once, few, many or name a class of expanded clone.

j_call: TRBJ2-1
v_call: TRBV4-3
d_call: TRBD2
clone_size: -
cdr3_nt: TGCGCCAGCAGCCAAGAGACAGTACTAGCGGGTTTGAAGAATGAGCAGTTCTTC
cdr3_aa: CASSQETVLAGLKNEQFF

j_call: TRBJ2-3
v_call: TRBV7-9
d_call: TRBD2
clone_size: -
cdr3_nt: TGTGCCAGCAGCTTTAGTCTAGCGGGAGAAGATACGCAGTATTTT
cdr3_aa: CASSFSLAGEDTQYF

j_call: TRBJ2-1
v_call: TRBV20-1
d_call: TRBD2
clone_size: few
cdr3_nt: TGCAGTGCTAGAGATAAAACTAGCGCATTCCACAATGAGCAGTTCTTC
cdr3_aa: CSARDKTSAFHNEQFF

j_call: TRBJ2-4
v_call: TRBV11-2
d_call: TRBD2
clone_size: -
cdr3_nt: TGTGCCAGCAGCTTAGCAACCAGCGGGAGTGATATGGGCATTCAGTACTTC
cdr3_aa: CASSLATSGSDMGIQYF

j_call: TRBJ2-2
v_call: TRBV10-3
d_call: -
clone_size: few
cdr3_nt: TGTGCCATCCAGAACACCGGGGAGCTGTTTTTT
cdr3_aa: CAIQNTGELFF

j_call: TRBJ2-3
v_call: TRBV4-1
d_call: -
clone_size: many
cdr3_nt: TGCGCCAGCAGCCGCCCTCTGAGCAGGGGGAGGGCAGATACGCAGTATTTT
cdr3_aa: CASSRPLSRGRADTQYF

j_call: TRBJ1-1
v_call: TRBV28
d_call: -
clone_size: -
cdr3_nt: TGTGCCAGCAGGGACAACACTGAAGCTTTCTTT
cdr3_aa: CASRDNTEAFF

j_call: TRBJ2-1
v_call: TRBV5-6
d_call: TRBD2
clone_size: few
cdr3_nt: TGTGCCAGCAGCTTAGGACTAGCGGGCTTTAATGAGCAGTTCTTC
cdr3_aa: CASSLGLAGFNEQFF

j_call: TRBJ2-7
v_call: TRBV28
d_call: -
clone_size: -
cdr3_nt: TGTGCCAGCAGAAACCCCGGACAGCCGAGTTCCTACGAGCAGTACTTC
cdr3_aa: CASRNPGQPSSYEQYF

j_call: TRBJ1-3
v_call: TRBV5-1
d_call: -
clone_size: -
cdr3_nt: TGCGCCAGCAGCTTGCGAGGGTTACACTCTGGAAACACCGTATATTTT
cdr3_aa: CASSLRGLHSGNTVYF

j_call: TRBJ1-5
v_call: TRBV5-5
d_call: TRBD1
clone_size: few
cdr3_nt: TGTGCCAGCAGCTTGGCGGACAGGGTTCAGCCCCAGCATTTT
cdr3_aa: CASSLADRVQPQHF

j_call: TRBJ1-1
v_call: TRBV7-9
d_call: -
clone_size: -
cdr3_nt: TGTGCCAGCAGCCATAATACGGCCGGAGGGACTTTCTTT
cdr3_aa: CASSHNTAGGTFF

j_call: TRBJ2-5
v_call: TRBV28
d_call: -
clone_size: -
cdr3_nt: TGTGCCAGCAGTTTACTAGCCTCATCCCAAGAGACCCAGTACTTC
cdr3_aa: CASSLLASSQETQYF

j_call: TRBJ1-1
v_call: TRBV6-5
d_call: TRBD1
clone_size: few
cdr3_nt: TGTGCCAGCTTTTCAGGGGCAGGGGGAGCTTTCTTT
cdr3_aa: CASFSGAGGAFF